These 18 T cell receptor beta chains came from one sample sequenced in a study of tumor T cells in aggressive B-cell lymphoma. Assay used: immunoSEQ multiplex PCR; TCRdb lists only in-frame clones, some missing. Of around 1,700 clones in the sample, around 93% were seen once. The source material was tumor tissue. The receptors here all came from an adult with diffuse large B cell lymphoma. Some clones in this sample may be carry-over from other donors' samples.

Only a few counts were recorded for this clone. V gene TRBV9 combines with J gene TRBJ2-7, with TRBD2 matching over 9 bases. CDR1 is SGDLS and CDR2 is YYNGEE in the germline V gene. With V trimmed by 0 bases and J by 6 bases, 4 bases remained unmatched. This CDR3 spans 14 amino acids. The CDR3 protein is CASSVGGRAPEQYF. CDR3 nucleotide sequence: TGTGCCAGCAGCGTAGGCGGGAGGGCCCCCGAGCAGTACTTC.

This clone came up once. CDR3 loop: CSVDRGTSGYTF. The CDR3 DNA is TGCAGCGTTGACAGGGGTACCTCTGGCTACACCTTC. The rearrangement joins TRBV29-1 to TRBJ1-2; the D gene is possibly TRBD1 (6 bases). CDR1 and CDR2 (germline): SQVTM, ANQGSEA. This CDR3 is built from 12 residues. V shed 3 bases and J shed 7 bases, with 12 bases lying between them. The full variable domain, rest sourced from reference TRBV29-1 and TRBJ1-2, is SAVISQKPSRDICQRGTSLTIQCQVDSQVTMMFWYRQQPGQSLTLIATANQGSEATYESGFVIDKFPISRPNLTFSTLTVSNMSPEDSSIYLCSVDRGTSGYTFGSGTRLTVV.

In this sample, this clone turned up once. Germline and junction disagree at one end, which may indicate a read error. The chain employs TRBV27 and TRBJ2-2; possible D gene TRBD2, 6 bases. CDR3 length: 13 amino acids. The germline V gene encodes CDR1 MNHEY and CDR2 SMNVEV (reference sequence). Written as DNA, the CDR3 is TGTGCCAGCAGCCTAGCGAACACCGGAGAGCTGTTTTTT. Translating it yields CASSLANTGELFF.

This chain joins TRBV30 and TRBJ1-6; D is perhaps TRBD1 (6 bases). The germline gives CDR1 GTSNPN, CDR2 SVGIG (reference sequence). Between the trimmed V and J ends, which lost 2 bases and 9 bases, there was a span of 8 bases. This CDR3 is built from 12 residues. The CDR3 protein is CAWSRQVSPLHF. As DNA, the CDR3 is TGTGCCTGGAGTAGACAGGTTTCACCCCTCCACTTT.

V is TRBV5-1 and J is TRBJ1-2; D remains unclear. Germline V gene lookup returns CDR1 SGHRS and CDR2 YFSETQ. With 4 bases removed from V and 0 bases from J, the gap between germline ends came to 13 bases. The CDR3 covers 15 residues. This CDR3 reads CASSPPAGANYGYTF. The CDR3 DNA follows: TGCGCCAGCAGCCCGCCGGCAGGTGCTAACTATGGCTACACCTTC. The whole variable domain, filled in from reference TRBV5-1 and TRBJ1-2, reads KAGVTQTPRYLIKTRGQQVTLSCSPISGHRSVSWYQQTPGQGLQFLFEYFSETQRNKGNFPGRFSGRQFSNSRSEMNVSTLELGDSALYLCASSPPAGANYGYTFGSGTRLTVV.

This chain uses TRBV5-1 with TRBJ1-2; 7 nucleotides line up with TRBD1. CDR3 length: 17 residues. The J segment lost 4 bases and the V segment lost 0 bases, leaving 12 bases of the junction unmatched. Germline CDR1 SGHRS, CDR2 YFSETQ. CDR3 region: CASSLGTGQAKLYGYTF. The CDR3, as DNA: TGCGCCAGCAGCTTGGGAACTGGACAGGCTAAGCTCTATGGCTACACCTTC.

This clone was observed a single time. The V gene is TRBV18, the J gene TRBJ2-1; TRBD2 is a possible D gene (6 bases). This CDR3 has 13 residues. Trimming pared 3 bases from V and 6 bases from J, leaving 9 bases between. The germline CDR1 and CDR2 sequences are KGHSH and LQKENI. DNA for the CDR3: TGTGCCAGCTCACCCCGGGACTCCAATGAGCAGTTCTTC. Protein product: CASSPRDSNEQFF.

This chain links TRBV10-3 with TRBJ2-1; 11 nucleotides line up with TRBD2. Germline loops: CDR1 ENHRY, CDR2 SYGVKD. The CDR3 totals 15 residues. Trimming took 6 bases from V and 7 from J; bases not matched to a gene: 8. In DNA form, the CDR3 reads TGTGCCATCAGCTCCCCTAGCGGGGGGCAGAATGAGCAGTTCTTC. Protein sequence: CAISSPSGGQNEQFF.

This rearrangement joins TRBV23-1 to TRBJ1-4; tentative D call: TRBD1 (5 bases). TRBV23-1 is known as an ORF, though its function is uncertain. V lost 2 bases and J 0 bases, leaving 10 bases between the germline ends. The CDR3 consists of 16 residues. CDR3 in amino acids: CASSQVRGATNEKLFF. The CDR3, as DNA: TGCGCCAGCAGTCAAGTAAGGGGTGCAACTAATGAAAAACTGTTTTTT.

This chain links TRBV7-8 with TRBJ2-2, with TRBD2 as a possible D gene (6 bases). The CDR3 spans 13 residues. Trimming took off 4 bases at V and 5 bases at J, with 8 bases between the two ends. Germline V gives CDR1 SGHVS, CDR2 FQNEAQ. This chain's CDR3 is CASSSGLTGELFF. For the CDR3, the DNA is TGTGCCAGCAGCTCGGGACTTACCGGGGAGCTGTTTTTT.

This chain connects TRBV5-5 to TRBJ1-2, with D maybe TRBD1 (6 bases). V lost 4 bases and J 4 bases, leaving 17 bases between the germline ends. CDR1 and CDR2 (germline): SGHKS, YYEKEE (reference sequence). The CDR3 runs 15 residues. For the CDR3, the DNA is TGTGCCAGCAGCCGCCAAACAGGGACGGGCTATGGCTACACCTTC. Translating it yields CASSRQTGTGYGYTF.

This chain joins TRBV19 and TRBJ2-3; 15 bases map to TRBD2. The germline V gene encodes CDR1 LNHDA and CDR2 SQIVND (reference sequence). V shed 4 bases and J 3 bases; nucleotides not matched to a gene: 2. The CDR3 spans 16 residues. This chain's CDR3 is CASSRGLAGGTDTQYF. The CDR3 nucleotides are TGTGCCAGTAGTAGGGGACTAGCGGGGGGTACAGATACGCAGTATTTT.

The chain has TRBV7-2 and TRBJ2-5; D perhaps matches TRBD2 (5 bases). The closer fit of TRBJ2-7 to the DNA end suggests the J call may be wrong. Germline V lookup: CDR1 SGHTA, CDR2 FQGNSA. The CDR3 spans 15 residues. In nucleotides, the CDR3 is TGTGCCAGCAGCGCTAGCATGACCTACGCGGGCGAGCAGTACTTC. Residues: CASSASMTYAGEQYF.

The rearrangement joins TRBV7-9 to TRBJ1-4; D not resolved. CDR3 length: 17 residues. V was shortened by 4 bases and J by 0 bases, with 15 bases between the two germline ends. Germline assignment: CDR1 SEHNR and CDR2 FQNEAQ (reference sequence). CDR3 sequence (DNA): TGTGCCAGCAGCTCTGGAGGAGACGGGGCAACTAATGAAAAACTGTTTTTT. Encoded protein: CASSSGGDGATNEKLFF.

The chain joins TRBV28 to TRBJ1-2; 7 positions agree with TRBD1. The CDR3 runs 15 residues. Unmatched junction bases numbered 6, after V lost 3 bases and J lost 2 bases. The germline V gene encodes CDR1 MDHEN and CDR2 SYDVKM. The CDR3 region has the DNA TGTGCCAGCAGTTTCAGGGGGGCATTCAACTATGGCTACACCTTC. This encodes CASSFRGAFNYGYTF.

The chain combines TRBV5-6 with TRBJ2-7; 8 nucleotides align to TRBD1. The CDR3 is 14 amino acids. V was clipped by 4 bases and J by 2 bases; unmatched bases: 5. Germline V CDR1 and CDR2: SGHDT, YYEEEE. CDR3: CASSPGQDTYEQYF. The CDR3 DNA reads as TGTGCCAGCAGCCCGGGACAGGACACCTACGAGCAGTACTTC.

The gene calls are TRBV18 and TRBJ1-2; 10 bases fit TRBD1. The ends lost 6 bases at V and 8 bases at J; junction bases unmatched: 6. CDR1 and CDR2 from the germline V gene are KGHSH and LQKENI. The CDR3 spans 13 residues. DNA of the CDR3: TGTGCCAGCTCGGTGGACAGGGGGAACGGCTACACCTTC. It codes for CASSVDRGNGYTF.

This chain joins TRBV10-2 and TRBJ2-2, with TRBD1 matching 12 bases. Germline loops: CDR1 WSHSY, CDR2 SAAADI. The CDR3 covers 16 residues. Germline trimming cut 4 bases from V and 4 bases from J; bases unmatched to any gene: 4. The CDR3 reads CASSGGQGAVTGELFF. Written as DNA, the CDR3 is TGCGCCAGCAGTGGGGGACAGGGGGCTGTCACCGGGGAGCTGTTTTTT.